This T cell receptor beta chain is from a study of blood T cell repertoires in COVID-19 (dated by TCRdb to about 2020). Broadly, across the study: Samples from collaborators originated in the United States, Italy and Spain and spanned both the acute and convalescent phases of COVID-19. The material from the prospective study consisted of cDNA or gDNA derived from T cells, B-cell-depleted T cells, or PBMCs. Subjects who had been exposed to COVID-19, were actively infected with it, or had recovered from it provided the deeply sampled blood TCRbeta repertoires that made up the dataset. The repertoires were released in a freely available public database intended as a resource for research on the immune response to SARS-CoV-2. Samples came from the ongoing ImmuneRACE study (first 160 participants) plus 1,254 subjects from 6 global collaborators. A de-identified subject ID, COVID-19 status, age in years and sex were almost always included in the sample metadata. Where HLA class I and class II types were available, the types were taken from metadata supplied by the sample provider, not from assay-based typing.

Notes on this clone: Its antigen is still unknown. One base away there is no much larger clone; base qualities are not given.

TCRbeta CDR3 regions were amplified from genomic DNA using the immunoSEQ Assay, a bias-controlled multiplex PCR. The study's processing was this. The number of nucleated cells in each sample was estimated from the amplification of reference gene primers within the assay. Sequence reads were collapsed and filtered to measure the absolute abundance of every unique TCRbeta CDR3 rearrangement. For each sample, productive Simpson clonality was calculated as the square root of Simpson's diversity index across productive rearrangements. Entries here come from immuneACCESS through TCRdb and include only in-frame sequences with V and J called. Some clones fail to appear in such tables; in the studies checked, an unresolved V gene covers under half of the shortfall, and the cause of the remainder is unknown. V, J and clone size were drawn from that table, and D and trimming were deduced from the DNA. The sample table shows some 270,000 clones, and approximately 88% are seen once. 2.2% of the sample lies in the top ten.

Each collaborating institution followed its own protocols to collect whole blood in K2EDTA tubes. For TCRbeta analysis, collaborators shipped samples in one of three forms: frozen whole blood, isolated PBMCs, or DNA extracted from either of those sample types. The paper's findings and limits, for the study overall: How much clinical and demographic metadata was included differed by source and by participant, and the metadata was provided uncurated.

CDR1 is given as MGHRA and CDR2 as YSYEKL, both from the germline V gene. Taken from cysteine to phenylalanine, the CDR3 has 20 residues. The read is trimmed to its CDR3 DNA, 60 bases read in frame from base 1. Trimming leaves V shorter by 1 base and J shorter by 4 bases, with the junction holding 10 bases beyond the gene matches. Sequencing input: peripheral blood. The TCR was taken from a man aged 50-59 years with acute or convalescent COVID-19. The V and J segments used are TRBV4-1 and TRBJ2-6; TRBD2 matches 13 bases in the middle. The DNA sequence reads TGCGCCAGCAGCCAAGTGGGACTAGCGGGGCGGGCCCCCGGGGCCAACGTCCTGACTTTC. Translation gives CASSQVGLAGRAPGANVLTF.